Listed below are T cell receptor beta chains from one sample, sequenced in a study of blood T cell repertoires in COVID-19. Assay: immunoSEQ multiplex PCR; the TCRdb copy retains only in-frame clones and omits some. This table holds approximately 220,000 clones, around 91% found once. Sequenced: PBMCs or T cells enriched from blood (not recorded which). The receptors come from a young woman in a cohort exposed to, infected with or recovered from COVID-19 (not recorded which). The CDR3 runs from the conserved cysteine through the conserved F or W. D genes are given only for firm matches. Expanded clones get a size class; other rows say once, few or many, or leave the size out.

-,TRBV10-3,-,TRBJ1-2,CAISESRGRVDNYGYTF
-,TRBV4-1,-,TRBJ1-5,CASSQGGQPQHF
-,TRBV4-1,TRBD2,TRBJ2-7,CASSLSGREQYF
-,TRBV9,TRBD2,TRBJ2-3,CASSVVWSGGRTDTQYF
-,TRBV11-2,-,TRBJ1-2,CASSPRRSGYTF
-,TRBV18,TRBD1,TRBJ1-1,CASSPFSGQGASNTEAFF
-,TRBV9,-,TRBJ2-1,CASSPRRLVDNEQFF
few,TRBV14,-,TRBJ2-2,CASSYTGGNTGELFF
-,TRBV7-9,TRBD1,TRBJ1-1,CASSPGQSNTEAFF
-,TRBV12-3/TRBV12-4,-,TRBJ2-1,CASSYGGPGEQFF
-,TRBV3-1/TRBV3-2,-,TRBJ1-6,CASSQGGQTTF
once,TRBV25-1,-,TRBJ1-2,CASSLGRGKNYGYTF
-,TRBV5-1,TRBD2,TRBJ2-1,CASSLGTSGVNEQFF
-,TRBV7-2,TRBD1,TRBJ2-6,CASSLTRTGVISGANVLTF
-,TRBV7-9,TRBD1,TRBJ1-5,CASSFTGGNQPQHF
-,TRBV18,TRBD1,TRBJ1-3,CASSSRQGMGNTIYF
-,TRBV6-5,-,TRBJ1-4,CASSEAGGNEKLFF
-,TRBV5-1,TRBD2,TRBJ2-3,CASSLGGLASTDTQYF
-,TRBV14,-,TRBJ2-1,CASSQEVRGNEQFF
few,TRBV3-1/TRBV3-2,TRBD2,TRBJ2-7,CASSQSLTSDYEQYF
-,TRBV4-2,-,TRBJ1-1,CASSKQTSGEGDTEAFF
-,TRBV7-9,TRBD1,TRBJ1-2,CASSNGQGHGYTF
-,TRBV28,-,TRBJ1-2,CASSSPTTRYGYTF
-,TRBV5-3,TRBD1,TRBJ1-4,CARSLRAYRGPANEKLFF
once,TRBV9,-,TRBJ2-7,CASSAPIGGDAYEQYF
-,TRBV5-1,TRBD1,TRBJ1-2,CASSLAGTEFMEFYGYTF
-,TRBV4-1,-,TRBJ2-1,CASSQGGGNSYNEQFF
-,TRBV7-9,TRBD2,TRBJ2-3,CASSLVPGLAGGHTDTQYF
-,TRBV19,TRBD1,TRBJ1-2,CASKMKGALGYTF
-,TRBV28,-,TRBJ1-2,CASSLSGQNYGYTF
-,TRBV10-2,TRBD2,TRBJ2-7,CASSDKRGTEQYF
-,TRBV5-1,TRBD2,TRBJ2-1,CASSQGLAGPYNEQFF
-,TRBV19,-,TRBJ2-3,CASSSDAGGTDTQYF
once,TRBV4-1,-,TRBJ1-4,CASSHWDTGGKLFF
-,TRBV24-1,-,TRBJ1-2,CATSDFSTSYGYTF
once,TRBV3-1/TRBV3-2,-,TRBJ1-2,CASSRRSLTRNGYTF
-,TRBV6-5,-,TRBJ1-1,CASSTSSGVTEAFF
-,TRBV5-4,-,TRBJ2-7,CASSPYRGGDYEQYF
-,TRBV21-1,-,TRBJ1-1,CASTKTGNEAFF
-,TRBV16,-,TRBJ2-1,CASSLPGPEQFF
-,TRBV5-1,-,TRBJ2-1,CASSLGIYGGPHNEQFF
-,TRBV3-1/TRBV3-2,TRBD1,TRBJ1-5,CASSQGTGGVQPQHF
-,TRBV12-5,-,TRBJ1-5,CASATSAAQPQHF
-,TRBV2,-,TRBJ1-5,CASSEAAGKYQPQHF
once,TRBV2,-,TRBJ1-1,CASRPLSEAFF
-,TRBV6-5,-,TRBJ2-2,CASALAGYTGELFF
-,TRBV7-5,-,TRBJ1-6,CARSFTKGEGTYNSPLHF
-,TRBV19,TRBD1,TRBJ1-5,CASKGQSQRSNQPQHF
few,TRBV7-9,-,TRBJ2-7,CASSLEGVAPYEQYF
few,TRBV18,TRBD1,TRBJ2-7,CASSGQEDSYEQYF
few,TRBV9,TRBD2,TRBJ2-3,CASSGGTSDTDTQYF
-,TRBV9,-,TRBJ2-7,CASSTVGQSYEQYF
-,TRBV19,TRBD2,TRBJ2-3,CASSRTSGRRIDTQYF
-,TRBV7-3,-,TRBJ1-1,CASSLDDRGNTEAFF